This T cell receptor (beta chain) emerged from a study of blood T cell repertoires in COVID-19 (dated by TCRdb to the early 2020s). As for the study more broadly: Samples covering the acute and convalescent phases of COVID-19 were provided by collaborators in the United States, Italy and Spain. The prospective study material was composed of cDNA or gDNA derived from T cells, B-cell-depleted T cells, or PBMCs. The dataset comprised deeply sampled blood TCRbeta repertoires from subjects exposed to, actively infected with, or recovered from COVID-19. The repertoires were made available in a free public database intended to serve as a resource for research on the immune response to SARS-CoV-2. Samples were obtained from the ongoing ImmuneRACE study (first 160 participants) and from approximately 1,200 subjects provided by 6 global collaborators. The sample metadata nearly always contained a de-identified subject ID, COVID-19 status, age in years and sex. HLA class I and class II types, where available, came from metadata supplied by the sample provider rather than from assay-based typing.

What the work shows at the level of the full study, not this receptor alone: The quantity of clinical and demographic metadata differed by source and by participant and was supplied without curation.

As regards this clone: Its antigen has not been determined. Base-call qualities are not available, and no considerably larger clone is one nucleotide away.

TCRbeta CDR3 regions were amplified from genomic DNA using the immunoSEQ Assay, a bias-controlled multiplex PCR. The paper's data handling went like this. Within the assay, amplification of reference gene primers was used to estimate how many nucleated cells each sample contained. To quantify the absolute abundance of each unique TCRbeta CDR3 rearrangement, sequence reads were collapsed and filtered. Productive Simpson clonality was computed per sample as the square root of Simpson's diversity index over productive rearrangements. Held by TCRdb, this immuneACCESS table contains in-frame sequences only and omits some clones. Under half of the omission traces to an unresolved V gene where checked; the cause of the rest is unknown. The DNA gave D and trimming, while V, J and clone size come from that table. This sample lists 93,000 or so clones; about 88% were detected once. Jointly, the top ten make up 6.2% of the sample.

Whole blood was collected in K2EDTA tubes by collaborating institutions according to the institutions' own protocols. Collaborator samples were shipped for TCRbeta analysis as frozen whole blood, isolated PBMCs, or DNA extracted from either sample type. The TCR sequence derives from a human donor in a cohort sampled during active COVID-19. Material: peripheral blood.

The CDR3 corresponds to CASSGQGQNTEAFF. The bases are TGTGCCAGCAGCGGACAGGGCCAAAACACTGAAGCTTTCTTT. In this chain, TRBV9 is recombined with TRBJ1-1; a stretch of 7 junction bases matches TRBD1. V is cut back by 3 bases and J by 2 bases, with 4 bases in the junction unmatched. From the cysteine up to the phenylalanine, the CDR3 has a length of 14 residues. The retained sequence is limited to the CDR3, 42 bases, with the frame set at the first base. Sequences SGDLS (CDR1) and YYNGEE (CDR2) are obtained from the germline V gene.